These 17 T cell receptor beta chains originate from one sample sequenced in a study of blood T cell dynamics during melanoma immunotherapy. Time point here: pre-treatment baseline. Some clones are missing from TCRdb's copy, which holds only in-frame ones; the method was immunoSEQ multiplex PCR. The sample has 1,500 to 2,000 clones; less than 90% are singletons. This sample comprised blood, obtained from a patient treated with checkpoint blockade. All receptors come from a human donor with melanoma.

The CDR3 region has the DNA TGTGCCAGCAGTGGGGGGGCAACCTCTAACTATGGCTACACCTTC. Translation gives CASSGGATSNYGYTF. This sequence joins TRBV6-1 and TRBJ1-2, with D tentatively TRBD1 (6 bases). The V gene lost 4 bases and the J gene lost 0 bases, with 12 bases spanning the gap. Germline lookup yields CDR1 MNHNS and CDR2 SASEGT. The CDR3 covers 15 residues.

The chain employs TRBV11-2 and TRBJ1-1; D is possibly TRBD1 (6 bases). This CDR3 comprises 14 residues. The germline V gene encodes CDR1 SGHAT and CDR2 FQNNGV. Trimming took off 3 bases at V and 5 bases at J, with 13 bases between the two ends. CDR3 sequence reads: CASSLEGVGTEAFF. The CDR3 region has the DNA TGTGCCAGCAGCTTGGAGGGGGTTGGGACTGAAGCTTTCTTT.

The chain joins TRBV7-8 to TRBJ2-1, with 8 bases lining up with TRBD2. This CDR3 contains 15 residues. V was pared by 5 bases and J by 4 bases, with 7 bases of the junction left unmatched. Germline V gene data show CDR1 as SGHVS and CDR2 as FQNEAQ. The DNA for the CDR3 is TGTGCCAGCAGCCCGGGGGGGGGCATGTACAATGAGCAGTTCTTC. Amino acid sequence: CASSPGGGMYNEQFF.

This clone is a singleton in its sample. The V gene is TRBV5-4, the J gene TRBJ2-4; 11 positions match TRBD2. The CDR3 is 15 amino acids. With 3 bases clipped from V and 6 bases from J, the junction kept 5 bases outside the gene matches. The germline V gene encodes CDR1 SGHNT and CDR2 YYREEE (reference sequence). CDR3 sequence: CASSSDGTSGNIQYF. The CDR3, as DNA: TGTGCCAGCAGCTCTGACGGGACTAGCGGAAACATTCAGTACTTC.

The chain has TRBV19 and TRBJ1-1; TRBD1 matches 7 bases. The V segment lost 7 bases and the J segment 0 bases; nucleotides outside the gene matches: 14. The CDR3 is made up of 17 amino acids. The germline CDR1 and CDR2 sequences are LNHDA and SQIVND (reference sequence). The CDR3 reads CASTGLTGVVVNTEAFF. DNA for the CDR3: TGTGCCAGTACCGGCCTAACAGGGGTAGTAGTGAACACTGAAGCTTTCTTT.

This clone was counted once. The chain carries TRBV2 and TRBJ2-3, with D possibly being TRBD1 (6 bases). CDR3 size: 16 residues. CDR1 SNHLY and CDR2 FYNNEI come from the germline V gene. V was trimmed by 8 bases and J by 0 bases, leaving 18 bases between them. The CDR3 here is CASLKMGALSTDTQYF. DNA for the CDR3: TGTGCCAGCCTAAAAATGGGGGCCTTAAGCACAGATACGCAGTATTTT.

The gene calls are TRBV7-2 and TRBJ2-5; tentatively, D is TRBD2 (6 bases). This CDR3 has 16 residues. V lost 1 base to trimming and J lost 3 bases, with 15 bases between them. From germline, CDR1 is SGHTA and CDR2 FQGNSA. CDR3: CASSLGGLGLEETQYF. CDR3 DNA: TGTGCCAGCAGCTTAGGAGGCTTGGGACTTGAAGAGACCCAGTACTTC.

The chain links TRBV18 to TRBJ1-6, with TRBD1 identical over 9 bases. V gave up 3 bases and J gave up 1 base; unmatched junction bases: 7. Germline values: CDR1 KGHSH, CDR2 LQKENI. This CDR3 is 18 amino acids long. CDR3 coding DNA: TGTGCCAGCTCACCGCGACTACAGGGGGCTTCCTATAATTCACCCCTCCACTTT. It is translated as CASSPRLQGASYNSPLHF.

This clone occurred once. The rearrangement joins TRBV6-1 to TRBJ2-2, with D tentatively TRBD1 (5 bases). The ends were cut back, 5 bases at V and 1 base at J, with 11 bases in the middle. Germline CDR1 is MNHNS and CDR2 is SASEGT. The CDR3 spans 15 residues. DNA of the CDR3: TGTGCCAGCAGTCTTGGGGCAATGAACACCGGGGAGCTGTTTTTT. Residues: CASSLGAMNTGELFF.

The V call is TRBV7-2, the J call TRBJ2-5; a possible D gene is TRBD2 (6 bases). CDR1 and CDR2 (germline): SGHTA, FQGNSA. The V end was cut by 5 bases, the J end by 5 bases, with 21 bases between. The CDR3 has 16 residues. The CDR3 bases are TGTGCCAGCAGCCCCCAGGGACTCGGTTCGTCCGAGACCCAGTACTTC. Protein product: CASSPQGLGSSETQYF.

As to this clone: A much larger clonotype is one base distant, so this may be a read error. The chain employs TRBV2 and TRBJ2-7, with 9 bases aligning to TRBD2. Trimming at V came to 5 bases and at J to 4 bases, leaving 9 bases not matched to a gene. Germline V CDR1 and CDR2: SNHLY, FYNNEI. This CDR3 comprises 15 residues. The CDR3 DNA sequence: TGTGCCAGCAGTTGCGCGGGGGGGGGCGGATACGAGCAGTACTTC. Protein sequence: CASSCAGGGGYEQYF.

The rearrangement links TRBV5-5 to TRBJ1-2; TRBD1 matches 10 bases. V was pared by 4 bases and J by 5 bases, with 5 bases of the junction left unmatched. The CDR3 runs to 14 residues. Germline V gene data show CDR1 as SGHKS and CDR2 as YYEKEE (reference sequence). In DNA, the CDR3 is TGTGCCAGCAGCCCTGGGACAGGGGAGTATGGCTACACCTTC. This gives the protein CASSPGTGEYGYTF.

This clone was observed once. The chain couples TRBV9 to TRBJ1-4; 8 bases match TRBD1. Germline V lookup: CDR1 SGDLS, CDR2 YYNGEE. The V and J ends lost 3 bases and 0 bases, in that order; junction bases with no gene match: 4. CDR3 length: 16 residues. The CDR3 spells CASSASGGPTNEKLFF. CDR3 DNA sequence: TGTGCCAGCAGCGCCTCAGGGGGCCCAACTAATGAAAAACTGTTTTTT.

The CDR3, as DNA: TGTGCCAGCAGCTTAGGGGGACTAGCCAGCACAGATACGCAGTATTTT. It encodes CASSLGGLASTDTQYF. The chain couples TRBV11-2 to TRBJ2-3, with 9 positions matching TRBD2. The trim removed 1 base at V and 0 bases at J, leaving 2 bases unmatched. This CDR3 is built from 16 residues. Germline values: CDR1 SGHAT, CDR2 FQNNGV.

The J gene is TRBJ2-5, the V gene TRBV5-1, with D tentatively TRBD1 or TRBD2 (6 bases each). The CDR3 covers 15 residues. Germline V gene data show CDR1 as SGHRS and CDR2 as YFSETQ. The ends were cut back, 4 bases at V and 3 bases at J, with 16 bases in the middle. The CDR3, as DNA: TGCGCCAGCAGCCCTAGGGGGGCAGCCGAAGAGACCCAGTACTTC. The encoded protein is CASSPRGAAEETQYF.

J is TRBJ2-6 and V is TRBV5-1; D unresolved. The CDR3 has 15 residues. Per germline, CDR1 SGHRS and CDR2 YFSETQ. V lost 2 bases and J lost 4, with 10 bases in between. CDR3 residues: CASSFPQTGANVLTF. Here the CDR3 DNA reads TGCGCCAGCAGCTTTCCCCAAACAGGGGCCAACGTCCTGACTTTC.

This sequence joins TRBV6-5 and TRBJ1-3; TRBD1 is a possible D gene (5 bases). This CDR3 has 16 amino acids. The V gene's germline CDR1 is MNHEY and CDR2 SVGAGI. The V end lost 0 bases, the J end lost 2 bases, and 11 bases lay between the germline ends. CDR3 sequence reads: CASSYSKGTPGNTIYF. The CDR3 DNA sequence: TGTGCCAGCAGTTACTCGAAAGGGACGCCTGGAAACACCATATATTTT.